Presented here are 10 T cell receptor beta chains from one specimen sequenced in a study of blood T cell repertoires in COVID-19. The method was immunoSEQ multiplex PCR; TCRdb's version includes in-frame clones alone and lacks a portion of them. The sample consists of 300,000 to 400,000 clones, approximately 87% of them appearing once. The sample was peripheral blood. These receptors all stem from a woman aged 55-69 years with COVID-19, enrolled during active disease.

The chain links TRBV10-1 to TRBJ2-3; 10 bases map to TRBD2. The V gene end was trimmed by 9 bases and the J gene end by 4 bases; junction bases not matched to a gene: 4. The CDR3 sequence is 13 residues long. Germline CDR1 and CDR2: WNHNN and SYGVQD (reference sequence). The CDR3 coding sequence is TGCGCCAGTGCTAGCGGGGGATCAGATACGCAGTATTTT. This sequence encodes CASASGGSDTQYF.

This clone appeared a single time. The rearrangement uses TRBV29-1 and TRBJ2-5, with 8 bases that match TRBD1. This CDR3 contains 12 residues. The junction had 2 bases not matched to a gene; V was cut back by 5 bases and J by 3 bases. Germline loops: CDR1 SQVTM, CDR2 ANQGSEA. In DNA form, the CDR3 reads TGCAGCGTTCAGGGGGCAAAAGAGACCCAGTACTTC. Protein product: CSVQGAKETQYF.

The chain joins TRBV28 to TRBJ2-7, with TRBD1 identical over 7 bases. The germline gives CDR1 MDHEN, CDR2 SYDVKM. This CDR3 region has 13 residues. The junction had 7 bases not matched to a gene; V was cut back by 6 bases and J by 5 bases. CDR3 protein: CASRRDRAHEQYF. The CDR3 bases are TGTGCCAGCAGACGCGACAGGGCCCACGAGCAGTACTTC.

This clone was seen a single time. The V gene is TRBV29-1, the J gene TRBJ1-1; perhaps TRBD1 as D (5 bases). CDR3 length: 11 amino acids. The V end was cut by 6 bases, the J end by 4 bases, with 9 bases between. Germline V gives CDR1 SQVTM, CDR2 ANQGSEA. CDR3 bases: TGCAGCGTCCGACAGCTCACTGAAGCTTTCTTT. Translating it yields CSVRQLTEAFF. Based on the CDR3 plus reference TRBV29-1 and TRBJ1-1, the full variable domain is SAVISQKPSRDICQRGTSLTIQCQVDSQVTMMFWYRQQPGQSLTLIATANQGSEATYESGFVIDKFPISRPNLTFSTLTVSNMSPEDSSIYLCSVRQLTEAFFGQGTRLTVV.

The genes are TRBV18 and TRBJ1-2, with no clear D. Per germline, CDR1 KGHSH and CDR2 LQKENI. The V gene lost 3 bases and the J gene lost 4 bases, with 12 bases spanning the gap. The CDR3 contains 14 residues. CDR3 protein: CASSPTGEFYGYTF. DNA for the CDR3: TGTGCCAGCTCACCTACCGGGGAATTCTATGGCTACACCTTC. The whole variable domain, remainder taken from reference TRBV18 and TRBJ1-2, is NAGVMQNPRHLVRRRGQEARLRCSPMKGHSHVYWYRQLPEEGLKFMVYLQKENIIDESGMPKERFSAEFPKEGPSILRIQQVVRGDSAAYFCASSPTGEFYGYTFGSGTRLTVV.

V and J are TRBV5-6 and TRBJ1-4; 7 bases match TRBD1. CDR1 SGHDT and CDR2 YYEEEE come from the germline V gene. The CDR3 is 14 amino acids. V shed 5 bases and J 6 bases; nucleotides not matched to a gene: 7. CDR3 residues: CASRPDRLDEKLFF. CDR3 DNA sequence: TGTGCCAGCAGGCCGGACAGGTTGGATGAAAAACTGTTTTTT.

V and J are TRBV7-8 and TRBJ1-5; D uncertain. CDR1 is SGHVS, CDR2 FQNEAQ, per germline. The CDR3 sequence is 13 residues long. Trimming took off 2 bases at V and 3 bases at J, with 5 bases between the two ends. The CDR3: CASSLTDNQPQHF. The CDR3 region has the DNA TGTGCCAGCAGCTTAACAGACAATCAGCCCCAGCATTTT.

The chain joins TRBV18 to TRBJ1-2; 12 positions agree with TRBD1. From germline, CDR1 is KGHSH and CDR2 LQKENI. This CDR3 is built from 17 residues. Losses at the gene ends were 3 bases for V and 4 bases for J; bases not matched to a gene: 9. The CDR3 DNA reads as TGTGCCAGCTCACCCGTCCCGGGACAGGGGGCGGTCTATGGCTACACCTTC. It yields the protein CASSPVPGQGAVYGYTF.

The chain links TRBV6-5 to TRBJ2-5, with unresolved D. CDR3 length equals 13 residues. The ends were cut back, 5 bases at V and 3 bases at J, with 10 bases in the middle. Germline V gene sequence: CDR1 MNHEY, CDR2 SVGAGI. This CDR3 is CASSNQREETQYF. As DNA, the CDR3 is TGTGCCAGCAGTAACCAAAGAGAAGAGACCCAGTACTTC.

This sequence joins TRBV7-2 and TRBJ2-3; 11 bases align to TRBD2. Germline-derived CDR1 and CDR2 are SGHTA and FQGNSA. The ends lost 5 bases at V and 4 bases at J; junction bases unmatched: 14. The CDR3 runs to 18 residues. For the CDR3, the DNA is TGTGCCAGCAGCCTCCCCCAGGGTAGCGGGGGGGCCCCAGATACGCAGTATTTT. This codes for CASSLPQGSGGAPDTQYF. Combining the CDR3 with reference TRBV7-2 and TRBJ2-3 gives the whole variable domain GAGVSQSPSNKVTEKGKDVELRCDPISGHTALYWYRQSLGQGLEFLIYFQGNSAPDKSGLPSDRFSAERTGGSVSTLTIQRTQQEDSAVYLCASSLPQGSGGAPDTQYFGPGTRLTVL.